Below are 26 T cell receptor beta chains sequenced from a single sample in a study of control samples from healthy donors and cancer patients. Produced via immunoSEQ multiplex PCR; TCRdb's table is partial and in-frame only. The table shows just over 150,000 clones, with about 90% occurring only once. The sequenced material came from blood. These receptors were obtained from a man aged 25 to 40 in good health.

This chain links TRBV11-3 with TRBJ1-6; D might be TRBD1 (5 bases). Germline CDR1 and CDR2: SGHNT and YENEEA. This CDR3 contains 13 residues. Trimming pared 4 bases from V and 8 bases from J, leaving 9 bases between. In DNA, the CDR3 is TGTGCCAGCAGCTCAGACAGTTATTCACCCCTCCACTTT. Its protein product is CASSSDSYSPLHF.

V and J are TRBV9 and TRBJ2-5, with D unclear. Trimming took 0 bases from V and 5 from J, leaving 8 bases between them. From germline, CDR1 is SGDLS and CDR2 YYNGEE. The CDR3 runs to 13 residues. Written as DNA, the CDR3 is TGTGCCAGCAGCGTAGAGGGTCGGGAGACCCAGTACTTC. Amino acids: CASSVEGRETQYF.

The chain recombines TRBV28 with TRBJ2-7; tentative D call: TRBD2 (5 bases). V lost 6 bases, J lost 0 bases, and 15 bases lay in between. CDR3 length: 15 residues. CDR1 and CDR2 (germline): MDHEN, SYDVKM. The CDR3: CASRPVGRLSYEQYF. CDR3 nucleotide sequence: TGTGCCAGCAGGCCCGTTGGGAGACTCTCCTACGAGCAGTACTTC. The whole variable domain, filled in from reference TRBV28 and TRBJ2-7, reads DVKVTQSSRYLVKRTGEKVFLECVQDMDHENMFWYRQDPGLGLRLIYFSYDVKMKEKGDIPEGYSVSREKKERFSLILESASTNQTSMYLCASRPVGRLSYEQYFGPGTRLTVT.

The chain employs TRBV3-1 (or the pseudogene TRBV3-2) and TRBJ1-6; 7 bases match TRBD1. The ends lost 4 bases at V and 7 bases at J; junction bases unmatched: 7. The length of the CDR3 is 15 residues. CDR1 and CDR2 (germline): LGHDT, YNNKEL (reference sequence). CDR3 sequence: CASSPRGTRNSPLHF. The CDR3 DNA is TGTGCCAGCAGCCCCAGGGGGACGAGGAATTCACCCCTCCACTTT.

The sample holds one count of this clone. The V gene is TRBV5-4, the J gene TRBJ2-5; no firm D call. Trimming stripped 3 bases from V and 0 bases from J, with 9 bases between. The CDR3 sequence is 14 residues long. Germline lookup yields CDR1 SGHNT and CDR2 YYREEE (reference sequence). The CDR3 DNA follows: TGTGCCAGCAGCTCGAGCATGTACCAAGAGACCCAGTACTTC. The encoded protein is CASSSSMYQETQYF.

The chain joins TRBV6-5 to TRBJ2-3, with D hard to call. The CDR3 totals 15 residues. Germline V CDR1 and CDR2: MNHEY, SVGAGI. V was pared by 0 bases and J by 6 bases, with 13 bases between. The CDR3 DNA follows: TGTGCCAGCAGTTACTCCTCCGCCCGCAGGGATACGCAGTATTTT. Amino acid sequence: CASSYSSARRDTQYF.

The genes are TRBV2 and TRBJ1-1; no firm D call. CDR3 length: 13 residues. The V end lost 6 bases, the J end lost 0 bases, and 8 bases lay between the germline ends. Germline V lookup: CDR1 SNHLY, CDR2 FYNNEI. CDR3 protein: CASRGDLNTEAFF. The CDR3 nucleotides read TGTGCCAGCAGAGGTGACTTGAACACTGAAGCTTTCTTT.

The gene calls are TRBV4-1 and TRBJ1-1; D is ambiguous. V shed 2 bases and J shed 2 bases, with 9 bases lying between them. There are 14 residues in the CDR3. The germline V gene has CDR1 MGHRA and CDR2 YSYEKL. The CDR3 nucleotides are TGCGCCAGCAGCCAAACCGACACTAACACTGAAGCTTTCTTT. Residues: CASSQTDTNTEAFF.

This sequence joins TRBV3-1 (or the pseudogene TRBV3-2) and TRBJ2-1; D is ambiguous. CDR1 and CDR2 from the germline V gene are LGHDT and YNNKEL (reference sequence). CDR3 length equals 12 residues. Deletions cut 2 bases from V and 5 bases from J, with 4 bases between. CDR3 loop: CASSQWDNEQFF. DNA for the CDR3: TGTGCCAGCAGCCAATGGGACAATGAGCAGTTCTTC.

The chain links TRBV9 to TRBJ2-2, with D possibly called TRBD1 or TRBD2 (5 bases each). Between the trimmed V and J ends, which lost 3 bases and 11 bases, there was a span of 14 bases. The CDR3 runs 13 residues. CDR1 is SGDLS and CDR2 is YYNGEE in the germline V gene. The CDR3 DNA reads TGTGCCAGCAGCGGAGCCGGGACCGTCGAGCTGTTTTTT. Protein: CASSGAGTVELFF.

The chain joins TRBV7-2 to TRBJ2-2; tentatively, D is TRBD2 (5 bases). From germline, CDR1 is SGHTA and CDR2 FQGNSA. The CDR3 runs to 16 residues. V was cut by 5 bases and J by 7 bases, with 20 bases left in between. As DNA, the CDR3 is TGTGCCAGCAGCCCCTTATTGGAGAGGGTCGGCGGGGAGCTGTTTTTT. Protein sequence: CASSPLLERVGGELFF.

This rearrangement joins TRBV3-1 (or the pseudogene TRBV3-2) to TRBJ2-7; D is perhaps TRBD2 (5 bases). The ends were cut back, 4 bases at V and 2 bases at J, with 9 bases in the middle. Looked up from germline, CDR1 is LGHDT and CDR2 is YNNKEL (reference sequence). The CDR3 runs 13 residues. CDR3 loop: CASSPGNPYEQYF. The CDR3 DNA reads as TGTGCCAGCAGCCCCGGGAACCCCTACGAGCAGTACTTC.

V gene TRBV5-1 combines with J gene TRBJ2-1, with TRBD2 identical over 9 bases. The CDR3 covers 15 residues. Germline assignment: CDR1 SGHRS and CDR2 YFSETQ. Unmatched junction bases numbered 6, after V lost 2 bases and J lost 6 bases. CDR3 amino acids: CASSFSGRDRNEQFF. The CDR3 DNA reads as TGCGCCAGCAGCTTTAGCGGGAGAGATCGCAATGAGCAGTTCTTC.

The chain is built from TRBV5-4 and TRBJ2-5; maybe TRBD1 (5 bases). Trimming removed 4 bases from V and 5 bases from J, with 12 bases in between. The CDR3 spans 13 residues. Germline V CDR1 and CDR2: SGHNT, YYREEE (reference sequence). CDR3 loop: CASSPPAGETQYF. The CDR3 DNA reads TGTGCCAGCAGCCCCCCAGCAGGGGAGACCCAGTACTTC.

For the CDR3, the DNA is TGTGCCAGCAGCCCCGACACAGATACGCAGTATTTT. Translated, it gives CASSPDTDTQYF. The genes are TRBV9 and TRBJ2-3; D remains unclear. The CDR3 consists of 12 residues. Trimming cost V 4 bases and J 2 bases, with 5 bases left between them. Germline lookup yields CDR1 SGDLS and CDR2 YYNGEE.

V and J are TRBV25-1 and TRBJ1-1, with no clear D. Between the trimmed V and J ends, which lost 0 bases and 8 bases, there was a span of 10 bases. The CDR3 is made up of 13 amino acids. Germline assignment: CDR1 MGHDK and CDR2 SYGVNS. CDR3 protein: CASSEYRQAEAFF. The CDR3 DNA reads as TGTGCCAGCAGTGAATATAGGCAGGCGGAAGCTTTCTTT.

The gene calls are TRBV6-5 and TRBJ1-1; no reliable D call. This CDR3 is 15 amino acids long. CDR1 and CDR2 (germline): MNHEY, SVGAGI. Trimming took off 6 bases at V and 0 bases at J, with 14 bases between the two ends. CDR3 nucleotides: TGTGCCAGCAGGGGGTTTCACTCAGTGAACACTGAAGCTTTCTTT. This codes for CASRGFHSVNTEAFF.

As regards this clone: Different DNA sequences within this sample yield the same CDR3. The chain joins TRBV29-1 to TRBJ1-1, with D tentatively TRBD1 (6 bases). The CDR3 extends over 12 amino acids. Per germline, CDR1 SQVTM and CDR2 ANQGSEA. The V end lost 3 bases, the J end lost 5 bases, and 10 bases lay between the germline ends. CDR3 sequence (DNA): TGCAGCGTTGAGAGAGGGGGAACTGAAGCTTTCTTT. Translating it yields CSVERGGTEAFF. The complete variable domain, with remaining parts taken from reference TRBV29-1 and TRBJ1-1, reads SAVISQKPSRDICQRGTSLTIQCQVDSQVTMMFWYRQQPGQSLTLIATANQGSEATYESGFVIDKFPISRPNLTFSTLTVSNMSPEDSSIYLCSVERGGTEAFFGQGTRLTVV.

Worth noting for this clone: Other DNA sequences in the sample encode the same CDR3. The chain combines TRBV12-3 or TRBV12-4 with TRBJ1-1; no clear D. Trimming left V 7 bases short and J 0 bases short, with 9 bases between. This CDR3 spans 13 amino acids. CDR3 sequence reads: CASTPRVNTEAFF. For the CDR3, the DNA is TGTGCCAGCACCCCAAGGGTGAACACTGAAGCTTTCTTT.

The chain carries TRBV28 and TRBJ1-4, with a weak D call TRBD1 (6 bases). Per germline, CDR1 MDHEN and CDR2 SYDVKM. Deletions cut 8 bases from V and 5 bases from J, with 15 bases between. The CDR3 is 14 amino acids. CDR3 nucleotide sequence: TGTGCCAGCGGCCCGACAGGCCGGAATGAAAAACTGTTTTTT. Protein sequence: CASGPTGRNEKLFF.

The genes are TRBV5-4 and TRBJ2-5; D not certain. The CDR3 covers 12 residues. V was shortened by 1 base and J by 5 bases, with 6 bases between the two germline ends. Germline CDR1 is SGHNT and CDR2 is YYREEE (reference sequence). The CDR3 protein is CASSLRAETQYF. The CDR3 DNA is TGTGCCAGCAGCTTGAGGGCTGAGACCCAGTACTTC.

This chain uses TRBV4-2 with TRBJ2-1, with no clear D. V was cut by 0 bases and J by 7 bases, with 7 bases left in between. The length of the CDR3 is 13 residues. Per the germline V gene, CDR1 is LGHNA and CDR2 is YNFKEQ. In DNA, the CDR3 is TGTGCCAGCAGCCAAGATGATCCGAATGAGCAGTTCTTC. Translation: CASSQDDPNEQFF.

A single count supports this clone. The chain recombines TRBV14 with TRBJ1-2; no reliable D call. V was trimmed by 1 base and J by 2 bases, leaving 11 bases between them. The CDR3 extends over 15 amino acids. Per the germline V gene, CDR1 is SGHDN and CDR2 is FVKESK. The CDR3 region is CASSQVNRENYGYTF. The DNA for the CDR3 is TGTGCCAGCAGCCAAGTGAACCGAGAGAACTATGGCTACACCTTC.

The chain joins TRBV4-1 to TRBJ1-5; D is undetermined. Germline V gene data show CDR1 as MGHRA and CDR2 as YSYEKL. V lost 0 bases, J lost 4 bases, and 10 bases lay in between. The CDR3 is 15 amino acids. For the CDR3, the DNA is TGCGCCAGCAGCCAAGAAAGAGGACCTAATCAGCCCCAGCATTTT. Residues: CASSQERGPNQPQHF.

The rearrangement links TRBV6-6 to TRBJ1-5; 7 bases are a match to TRBD1. Germline V gene sequence: CDR1 MNHNY, CDR2 SVGAGI (reference sequence). The CDR3 extends over 15 amino acids. V was clipped by 4 bases and J by 5 bases; unmatched bases: 8. The DNA of the CDR3 is TGTGCCAGCAGTTGGCCCAGGGGGAGCCATCAGCCCCAGCATTTT. Protein product: CASSWPRGSHQPQHF.

The chain is built from TRBV3-1 (or the pseudogene TRBV3-2) and TRBJ1-5; TRBD1 is a possible D gene (5 bases). The CDR3 contains 13 residues. Trimming shortened V by 10 bases and J by 2 bases, and 12 bases separated the two germline ends. Germline-derived CDR1 and CDR2 are LGHDT and YNNKEL (reference sequence). The CDR3: CATSQGGNQPQHF. For the CDR3, the DNA is TGTGCCACTTCGCAGGGAGGCAATCAGCCCCAGCATTTT.